These 24 T cell receptor beta chains originate from one sample sequenced in a study of blood T cell repertoires in COVID-19. The assay was immunoSEQ multiplex PCR, and TCRdb's table has in-frame clones only and misses some. The sample shows just over 250,000 clones, 80% to 90% of them seen only once. Specimen: peripheral blood. The source of these receptors is a woman in her 70s with COVID-19, enrolled during active disease.

This clone was seen a single time. This chain links TRBV7-9 with TRBJ2-2; D unresolved. V was cut by 1 base and J by 4 bases, with 4 bases left in between. CDR1 is SEHNR, CDR2 FQNEAQ, per germline (reference sequence). This CDR3 region has 13 residues. The CDR3 spells CASSLDTTGELFF. The CDR3 DNA is TGTGCCAGCAGCTTAGACACCACCGGGGAGCTGTTTTTT.

This clone has just one count. The rearrangement joins TRBV27 to TRBJ2-7, with a weak D call TRBD1 (5 bases). Germline assignment: CDR1 MNHEY and CDR2 SMNVEV (reference sequence). The CDR3 is made up of 13 amino acids. V shed 6 bases and J shed 0 bases, with 9 bases lying between them. CDR3 sequence (DNA): TGTGCCAGCAGGACAGCGAGCTCCTACGAGCAGTACTTC. It codes for CASRTASSYEQYF.

The rearrangement joins TRBV5-1 to TRBJ1-5, with D perhaps matching TRBD1 (6 bases). Between the trimmed V and J ends, which lost 4 bases and 4 bases, there was a span of 15 bases. CDR1 is SGHRS, CDR2 YFSETQ, per germline. This CDR3 region has 15 residues. This chain's CDR3 is CASSVSGTPNQPQHF. In DNA form, the CDR3 reads TGCGCCAGCAGCGTCTCCGGGACACCGAATCAGCCCCAGCATTTT.

The chain uses TRBV28 and TRBJ1-1; 9 positions agree with TRBD1. The CDR3 is 14 residues long. After removal of 9 bases from V and 1 base from J, the junction contained 6 bases not matched to a gene. Germline lookup yields CDR1 MDHEN and CDR2 SYDVKM. This CDR3 reads CASTGGKSNTEAFF. The CDR3 nucleotides are TGTGCCAGTACAGGGGGCAAATCGAACACTGAAGCTTTCTTT.

The gene calls are TRBV19 and TRBJ1-4, with 8 positions matching TRBD1. CDR1 LNHDA and CDR2 SQIVND come from the germline V gene (reference sequence). Unmatched junction bases numbered 1, after V lost 5 bases and J lost 5 bases. The CDR3 sequence is 13 residues long. The CDR3 spells CASSRDRNEKLFF. DNA for the CDR3: TGTGCCAGTAGTCGGGACAGGAATGAAAAACTGTTTTTT.

The V call is TRBV11-2, the J call TRBJ2-7; maybe TRBD2 (5 bases). The V gene's germline CDR1 is SGHAT and CDR2 FQNNGV. V lost 7 bases, J lost 0 bases, and 10 bases lay in between. The CDR3 totals 13 residues. The CDR3 sequence: CASMPGNSYEQYF. The DNA of the CDR3 is TGTGCCAGCATGCCCGGGAACTCCTACGAGCAGTACTTC.

The chain recombines TRBV6-5 with TRBJ2-1; 7 nucleotides line up with TRBD1. Germline CDR1 and CDR2: MNHEY and SVGAGI. This CDR3 is 13 amino acids long. With V trimmed by 6 bases and J by 10 bases, 9 bases remained unmatched. The CDR3 region is CASSWTGAKEQFF. CDR3 DNA: TGTGCCAGCAGCTGGACAGGCGCTAAGGAGCAGTTCTTC.

The CDR3 spells CASSLYTGKDQPQHF. The CDR3, as DNA: TGTGCCAGCAGTCTGTATACGGGTAAGGATCAGCCCCAGCATTTT. The rearrangement joins TRBV2 to TRBJ1-5; D is unresolved. The CDR3 extends over 15 amino acids. V was cut by 5 bases and J by 5 bases, with 16 bases left in between. Germline values: CDR1 SNHLY, CDR2 FYNNEI.

The chain recombines TRBV6-2 or TRBV6-3 with TRBJ1-5; D might be TRBD1 (5 bases). Deletions cut 4 bases from V and 3 bases from J, with 10 bases between. CDR1 and CDR2 (germline): MNHEY, SVGEGT. This CDR3 has 14 residues. CDR3: CASSLDSTNQPQHF. The CDR3 bases are TGTGCCAGCAGTTTAGACAGCACCAATCAGCCCCAGCATTTT.

The rearrangement uses TRBV29-1 and TRBJ2-7; 12 bases are shared with TRBD1. The germline V gene has CDR1 SQVTM and CDR2 ANQGSEA. The CDR3 has 13 amino acids. Germline trimming cut 3 bases from V and 6 bases from J; bases unmatched to any gene: 3. The CDR3 region has the DNA TGCAGCGTTGAGGGGACAGGGGGCGTCGAGCAGTACTTC. Its translation is CSVEGTGGVEQYF.

The chain uses TRBV6-2 or TRBV6-3 and TRBJ2-3; tentative D call: TRBD2 (6 bases). This CDR3 region has 17 residues. Trimming cost V 0 bases and J 2 bases, with 15 bases left between them. The germline V gene encodes CDR1 MNHEY and CDR2 SVGEGT. CDR3 region: CASSYSEGGQTTDTQYF. The DNA of the CDR3 is TGTGCCAGCAGTTACTCAGAGGGAGGCCAGACCACAGATACGCAGTATTTT.

The rearrangement uses TRBV28 and TRBJ1-4, with D possibly being TRBD1 (6 bases). The CDR3 extends over 14 amino acids. Trimming took 10 bases from V and 7 from J, leaving 19 bases between them. Germline CDR1 and CDR2: MDHEN and SYDVKM. The CDR3 DNA follows: TGTGCCACCGGGGCAGGGGCTCTGGGTGAAAAACTGTTTTTT. Its translation is CATGAGALGEKLFF.

In this sample, this clone turned up a few times. Other DNA sequences within the sample encode an identical CDR3. The genes are TRBV7-2 and TRBJ1-5; D remains ambiguous. Germline V CDR1 and CDR2: SGHTA, FQGNSA. This CDR3 is 15 amino acids long. The V end was cut by 0 bases, the J end by 5 bases, with 11 bases between. CDR3 sequence (DNA): TGTGCCAGCAGCTTAGCACGGGGTCCCTATCAGCCCCAGCATTTT. It codes for CASSLARGPYQPQHF.

This chain uses TRBV7-9 with TRBJ1-4; 7 bases line up with TRBD1. J gave up 6 bases and V 5 bases, and 3 bases lay outside the gene matches. There are 13 residues in the CDR3. Looked up from germline, CDR1 is SEHNR and CDR2 is FQNEAQ (reference sequence). The chain's CDR3 is CASSLGTDEKLFF. The CDR3 DNA follows: TGTGCCAGCAGCCTGGGGACAGATGAAAAACTGTTTTTT.

V is TRBV14 and J is TRBJ2-7; D gene uncertain. Trimming removed 4 bases from V and 3 bases from J, with 10 bases in between. This CDR3 is 13 amino acids long. CDR1 and CDR2 (germline): SGHDN, FVKESK. CDR3 amino acids: CASSPQPYYEQYF. Written as DNA, the CDR3 is TGTGCCAGCAGCCCACAGCCCTACTACGAGCAGTACTTC.

The V call is TRBV3-1 (or the pseudogene TRBV3-2), the J call TRBJ1-6; D not certain. The CDR3 totals 13 residues. Germline CDR1 and CDR2: LGHDT and YNNKEL (reference sequence). Trimming removed 3 bases at V and 8 bases at J, with 8 bases between. The CDR3 region is CASSHRVDSPLHF. CDR3 bases: TGTGCCAGCAGCCATCGGGTTGATTCACCCCTCCACTTT.

The V gene is TRBV19, the J gene TRBJ1-1; 11 bases fit TRBD1. J lost 0 bases, V lost 5 bases, and 14 bases had no gene match. CDR3 length equals 19 residues. Germline CDR1 and CDR2: LNHDA and SQIVND (reference sequence). The CDR3 loop reads CASSSLLGQGESMNTEAFF. For the CDR3, the DNA is TGTGCCAGTAGTTCACTCCTGGGACAGGGGGAATCGATGAACACTGAAGCTTTCTTT.

The chain couples TRBV12-3 or TRBV12-4 to TRBJ1-2; D is unresolved. There are 11 residues in the CDR3. The V end was cut by 7 bases, the J end by 7 bases, with 10 bases between. CDR3 nucleotides: TGTGCCAGCAAACACAGAGCTGGCTACACCTTC. Its translation: CASKHRAGYTF.

The V and J genes are TRBV9 and TRBJ1-4, with 8 bases lining up with TRBD1. Trimming at V came to 4 bases and at J to 8 bases, leaving 7 bases not matched to a gene. Germline values: CDR1 SGDLS, CDR2 YYNGEE. The CDR3 covers 14 residues. The CDR3 loop reads CASSPRTGREKLFF. CDR3 bases: TGTGCCAGCAGCCCCCGGACAGGGCGAGAAAAACTGTTTTTT.

V gene TRBV29-1 combines with J gene TRBJ1-1; perhaps TRBD1 as D (6 bases). Germline CDR1 and CDR2: SQVTM and ANQGSEA. This CDR3 contains 11 residues. The V end was cut by 7 bases, the J end by 8 bases, with 14 bases between. CDR3 sequence (DNA): TGCAGCGACCAGGGGACGGCGGAAGCTTTCTTT. Protein product: CSDQGTAEAFF. Full variable domain (remainder filled in from reference TRBV29-1 and TRBJ1-1): SAVISQKPSRDICQRGTSLTIQCQVDSQVTMMFWYRQQPGQSLTLIATANQGSEATYESGFVIDKFPISRPNLTFSTLTVSNMSPEDSSIYLCSDQGTAEAFFGQGTRLTVV.

The chain recombines TRBV5-1 with TRBJ1-1; no definite D call. CDR1 is SGHRS and CDR2 is YFSETQ in the germline V gene. CDR3 length: 14 residues. With 0 bases removed from V and 4 bases from J, the gap between germline ends came to 10 bases. The CDR3 DNA sequence: TGCGCCAGCAGCTTGGCGGCGGCCGGCACTGAAGCTTTCTTT. Translating gives CASSLAAAGTEAFF.

The chain has TRBV30 and TRBJ2-1; TRBD2 matches 7 bases. The CDR3 sequence is 13 residues long. The J segment lost 7 bases and the V segment lost 5 bases, leaving 8 bases of the junction unmatched. Per germline, CDR1 GTSNPN and CDR2 SVGIG (reference sequence). CDR3 protein: CAWVRTRWNEQFF. The CDR3 DNA reads TGTGCCTGGGTCAGGACTAGATGGAATGAGCAGTTCTTC.

The chain joins TRBV5-4 to TRBJ2-1, with 8 bases fitting TRBD1. J lost 6 bases, V lost 5 bases, and 13 bases had no gene match. Germline V gene lookup returns CDR1 SGHNT and CDR2 YYREEE (reference sequence). The CDR3 is 16 residues long. The CDR3 bases are TGTGCCAGCAGTGAGGGGACAGGCACCCTGGGCAATGAGCAGTTCTTC. Translating it yields CASSEGTGTLGNEQFF.

The genes are TRBV23-1 and TRBJ2-7; D might be TRBD1 (6 bases). TRBV23-1 carries the ORF label, with uncertain function. The V and J ends lost 0 bases and 2 bases respectively, with 17 bases between them. The CDR3 runs 17 residues. The CDR3 is CASSQSMSRDIPYEQYF. The CDR3 DNA reads as TGCGCCAGCAGTCAATCAATGAGTAGGGACATACCCTACGAGCAGTACTTC.